This T cell receptor (beta chain) appears in the sequencing data of a study of cytomegalovirus exposure and HLA in healthy donors. Primers included in the PCR were 60 Vbeta and 13 Jbeta primers. The repertoire was sequenced with immunoSEQ multiplex PCR; TCRdb's copy has only in-frame clones and lacks some. This table holds about 130,000 clones, 70% to 80% found once. Whole-study results and caveats: When a later analysis was performed, an Asian-associated ancestry cluster reportedly had fewer N-insertions than the approximately 690-donor mean. Across donors, sequencing depth was assumed by presence/absence analyses to be roughly uniform.

This clone appeared many times. Its antigen is as yet unknown. V dropped 1 base and J dropped 6; count of bases not matched to a gene: 0. This CDR3 is 13 amino acids long. Germline CDR1 is SGHVS and CDR2 is FQNEAQ. Material for sequencing was PBMCs. The origin of this receptor is a man aged 50 or older in good health and CMV-seronegative. The V and J genes are TRBV7-8 and TRBJ2-1, with 7 bases that match TRBD1. Written as DNA, the CDR3 is TGTGCCAGCAGCTTAGACAGGGGCAATGAGCAGTTCTTC. Encoded protein: CASSLDRGNEQFF.